The 2 T cell receptor beta chains below all came from one sample that was sequenced in a study of T cell responses to AZD1222 COVID-19 vaccine. The assay was immunoSEQ multiplex PCR, and TCRdb's table has in-frame clones only and misses some. Among 120,000 or so clones, about 89% were seen once, and the ten largest hold around 10%. Sample: peripheral blood, taken on day 0 of MenACWY control vaccination. The receptors here all came from an adult in good health.

This clone was seen a handful of times. The chain uses TRBV12-3 or TRBV12-4 and TRBJ1-1; D is ambiguous. This CDR3 is built from 11 residues. V was cut by 5 bases and J by 7 bases, with 8 bases left in between. DNA for the CDR3: TGTGCCAGCAGTGGCCAGTATGAAGCTTTCTTT. Amino acids: CASSGQYEAFF.

This chain uses TRBV11-2 with TRBJ1-2; 10 bases align to TRBD1. Unmatched junction bases numbered 6, after V lost 4 bases and J lost 4 bases. The germline V gene has CDR1 SGHAT and CDR2 FQNNGV. The CDR3 extends over 15 amino acids. The chain's CDR3 is CASSSTGGLFYGYTF. In nucleotides, the CDR3 is TGTGCCAGCAGCTCGACAGGGGGCTTGTTCTATGGCTACACCTTC.